The source of this T cell receptor beta chain is a study of shared clonotypes between healthy human individuals. Germline CDR1 is GTSNPN and CDR2 is SVGIG (reference sequence). This CDR3 spans 15 amino acids. V lost 1 base to trimming and J lost 7 bases, with 14 bases between them. Assay: immunoSEQ multiplex PCR; the TCRdb copy retains only in-frame clones and omits some. The table has some 2 million clones, 85% to 95% seen once. This clone was recorded once. The sequence was collected from a man between 18 and 29 years old in good health. This chain joins TRBV30 and TRBJ1-6, with D tentatively TRBD1 (5 bases). Sequencing was done on a sample of naive CD4+ T cells sorted from blood. Subset defined: CD45RA+ positively selected. CDR3 sequence (DNA): TGTGCCTGGAGTGAAGGGACCCCGGTGAATTCACCCCTCCACTTT. Its translation is CAWSEGTPVNSPLHF.